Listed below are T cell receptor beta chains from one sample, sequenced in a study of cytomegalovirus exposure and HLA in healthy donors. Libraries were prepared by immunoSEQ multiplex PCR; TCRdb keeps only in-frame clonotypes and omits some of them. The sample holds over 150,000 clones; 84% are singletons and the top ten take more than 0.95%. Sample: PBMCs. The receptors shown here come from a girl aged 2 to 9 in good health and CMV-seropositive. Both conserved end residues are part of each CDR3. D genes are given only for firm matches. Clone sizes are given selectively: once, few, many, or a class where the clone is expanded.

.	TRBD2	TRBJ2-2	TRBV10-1	TGCGCCAGCGGACTAGCGCCCGGGGAGCTGTTTTTT	CASGLAPGELFF
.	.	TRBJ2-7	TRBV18	TGTGCCAGCGCAAGGAGCTCCTACGAGCAGTACTTC	CASARSSYEQYF
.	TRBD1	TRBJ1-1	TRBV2	TGTGCCAGCAGGAGACAGGGACCGGCTGAAGCTTTCTTT	CASRRQGPAEAFF
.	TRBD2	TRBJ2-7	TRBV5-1	TGCGCCAGCAGCCAAGGGAGCGGGGTTTCCTACGAGCAGTACTTC	CASSQGSGVSYEQYF
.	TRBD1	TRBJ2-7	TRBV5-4	TGTGCCAGCAGCCCCCGGGACAGCTACGAGCAGTACTTC	CASSPRDSYEQYF
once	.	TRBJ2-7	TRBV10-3	TGTGCCATCAGTACGCTCTACGAGCAGTACTTC	CAISTLYEQYF
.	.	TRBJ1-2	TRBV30	TGTGCCTGGACCCGGGGGTCGAACTATGGCTACACCTTC	CAWTRGSNYGYTF
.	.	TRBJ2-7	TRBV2	TGTGCCAGCAGTGATATCCTCTATCCTGGTGTCGAGCAGTACTTC	CASSDILYPGVEQYF
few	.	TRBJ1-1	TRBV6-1	TGTGCCAGCACGGGTAACGTGTCCCCTGAAGCTTTCTTT	CASTGNVSPEAFF
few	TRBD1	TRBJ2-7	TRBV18	TGTGCCAGCTCACCACGTTCGACAGGGGCGATAGACGAGCAGTACTTC	CASSPRSTGAIDEQYF
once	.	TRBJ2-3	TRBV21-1	TGTGCCAGCAGCACTCGACGGTGCGGGTATTTT	CASSTRRCGYF
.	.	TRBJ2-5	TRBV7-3	TGTGCCAGCAGTCCGCCAGGGGTAGAAGAGACCCAGTACTTC	CASSPPGVEETQYF
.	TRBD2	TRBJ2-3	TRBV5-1	TGCGCCAGCAGCCCCGGACTAGCGGGGGGGCCTAGCCTTACAGATACGCAGTATTTT	CASSPGLAGGPSLTDTQYF
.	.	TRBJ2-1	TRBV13	TGTGCCAGCAGCTTGGTGAGACTATCCTACAATGAGCAGTTCTTC	CASSLVRLSYNEQFF
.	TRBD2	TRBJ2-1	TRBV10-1	TGCGCCAGCAGGGGCCGACCTATAGCGGGATCAAGCTCCTACAATGAGCAGTTCTTC	CASRGRPIAGSSSYNEQFF
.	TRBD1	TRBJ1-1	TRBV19	TGTGCCAGCCTTCCCCGGGACAGGGCGAGGACTGAAGCTTTCTTT	CASLPRDRARTEAFF
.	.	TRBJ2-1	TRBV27	TGTGCCATCTCCAAGGGGGAGACCTTTAGAAATCAGTTCTTC	CAISKGETFRNQFF
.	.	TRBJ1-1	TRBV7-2	TGTGCCAGCAGCTTAGACGGGGGGCCAGTTGGCACTGAAGCTTTCTTT	CASSLDGGPVGTEAFF
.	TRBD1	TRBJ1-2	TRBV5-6	TGTGCCAGCACCTTAGGGACAGCCTGGGACTACACCTTC	CASTLGTAWDYTF
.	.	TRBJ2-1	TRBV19	TGTGCCAGTAGTTTGGGAGTCCGGGCCAATGAGCAGTTCTTC	CASSLGVRANEQFF
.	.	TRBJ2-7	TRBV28	TGTGCCAGCAGTCCGCGGGACGGAACCTACGAGCAGTACTTC	CASSPRDGTYEQYF
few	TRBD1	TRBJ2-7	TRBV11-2	TGTGCCAGCAGCCCCGTTAACCGGGACAGGGTCTCTTCCTACGAGCAGTACTTC	CASSPVNRDRVSSYEQYF
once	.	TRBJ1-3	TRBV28	TGTGCCAGCAGACCCGACGGGAGCTTTTCTGGAAACACCATATATTTT	CASRPDGSFSGNTIYF
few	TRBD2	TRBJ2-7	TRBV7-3	TGTTCCAGCAGCTTGATGGGAGGGCCATACGAGCAGTACTTC	CSSSLMGGPYEQYF
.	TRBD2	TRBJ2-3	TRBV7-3	TGTGCCAGCAGCTTATTTTCTTTCGATGGGGGGGGATTAGGTACGCAGTATTTT	CASSLFSFDGGGLGTQYF
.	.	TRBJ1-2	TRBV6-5	TGTGCCAGCAGAGATGCGGCTGAATTTAACTATGGCTACACCTTC	CASRDAAEFNYGYTF
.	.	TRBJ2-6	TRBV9	TGTGCCAGCAGCCCCCGGTCGGGGTCTTCTGGGGCCAACGTCCTGACTTTC	CASSPRSGSSGANVLTF
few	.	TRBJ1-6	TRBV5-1	TGCGCCAGCAGCTTGGGGGGAGGCGATAATTCACCCCTCCACTTT	CASSLGGGDNSPLHF
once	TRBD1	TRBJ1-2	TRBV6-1	TGTGCCAGCAGCCGGACAGGCTATGGCTACACCTTC	CASSRTGYGYTF
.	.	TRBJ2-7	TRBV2	TGTGCCAGCAGTGCGGGGGTAGCCTGGCAGTACTTC	CASSAGVAWQYF
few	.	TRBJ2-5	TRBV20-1	TGCAGTGCGGTGGGCGAAGAGACCCAGTACTTC	CSAVGEETQYF
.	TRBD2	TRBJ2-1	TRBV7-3	TGTGCCAGCAGCTCGACGGGGGGGAAGGGTGAGCAGTTCTTC	CASSSTGGKGEQFF
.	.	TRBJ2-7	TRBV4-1	TGCGCCAGCAGCCCCGCAGGGGGAGGCTACGAGCAGTACTTC	CASSPAGGGYEQYF
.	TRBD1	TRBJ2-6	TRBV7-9	TGTTCCAGCAGCCCCGCCCCCGGGACAGGGAGAGGGGCCAACGTCCTGACTTTC	CSSSPAPGTGRGANVLTF
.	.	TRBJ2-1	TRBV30	TGTGCCTGGAGTGTAAGTTTGGCAATCGATGAGCAGTTCTTC	CAWSVSLAIDEQFF
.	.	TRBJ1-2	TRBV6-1	TGTGCCAGCAGTGTGGAGACAGGCTATGGCTACACCTTC	CASSVETGYGYTF
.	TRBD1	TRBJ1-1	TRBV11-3	TGTGCCAGCAGCCCTGGACAGGTCTCAGCTGAAGCTTTCTTT	CASSPGQVSAEAFF
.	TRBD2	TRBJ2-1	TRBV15	TGTGCCACCGGGCCTCTGGTTCTAGCGGCAAACAATGAGCAGTTCTTC	CATGPLVLAANNEQFF
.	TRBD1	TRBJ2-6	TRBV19	TGTGCCAGTAGTACCCAGGGGGCGTCTGGGGCCAACGTCCTGACTTTC	CASSTQGASGANVLTF
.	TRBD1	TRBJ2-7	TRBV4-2	TGTGCCAGCAGCCAAACAGGGGACGCCTACGAGCAGTACTTC	CASSQTGDAYEQYF
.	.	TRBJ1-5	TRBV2	TGTGCCAGCAGTGAATACAGGGTAGTCCATCAGCCCCAGCATTTT	CASSEYRVVHQPQHF
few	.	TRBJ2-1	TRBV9	TGTGCCAGCAGCGTAGGCGGGAACTCCTACAATGAGCAGTTCTTC	CASSVGGNSYNEQFF
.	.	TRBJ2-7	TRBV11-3	TGTGCCAGCAGCTGGGGGATACAGGCGGTGGGACTCGAGCAGTACTTC	CASSWGIQAVGLEQYF
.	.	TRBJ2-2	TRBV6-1	TGTGCCAGCAGTTATCCAGACGGGGAGCTGTTTTTT	CASSYPDGELFF
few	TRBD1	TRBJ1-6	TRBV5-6	TGTGCCAGCTTGGACGGGACAGGGGGCAATGGCTATAATTCACCCCTCCACTTT	CASLDGTGGNGYNSPLHF
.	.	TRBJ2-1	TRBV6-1	TGTGCCAGCAGTGAAGAGCGGAGCTCCTACAATGAGCAGTTCTTC	CASSEERSSYNEQFF
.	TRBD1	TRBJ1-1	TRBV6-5	TGTGCCAGCAGCCGGGACAGGGACACTGAAGCTTTCTTT	CASSRDRDTEAFF
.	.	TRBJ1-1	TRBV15	TGTGCCACCAGCAGGATTCGGGGTTGGGGAGGTGAAGCTTTCTTT	CATSRIRGWGGEAFF
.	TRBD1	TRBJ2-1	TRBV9	TGTGCCAGCGAACCGGGACAGGGGGCGAATGAGCAGTTCTTC	CASEPGQGANEQFF
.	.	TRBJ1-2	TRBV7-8	TGTGCCAGCAGCTTCGGGGACTTATGGGCCTATGGCTACACCTTC	CASSFGDLWAYGYTF
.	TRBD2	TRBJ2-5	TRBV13	TGTGCCAGCAGACATAGCGGGAGAGTTTGGGAGACCCAGTACTTC	CASRHSGRVWETQYF
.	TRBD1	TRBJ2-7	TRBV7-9	TGTGCCAGCAGATACCAGGGGGCCGGCGAGCAGTACTTC	CASRYQGAGEQYF
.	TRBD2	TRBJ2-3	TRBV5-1	TGCGCCAGCAGCTTGGGGCTAGCGGGGGGCACAGATACGCAGTATTTT	CASSLGLAGGTDTQYF